This T cell receptor (beta chain) comes out of a study of blood T cells in healthy people across ages. Each donor's blood draw was roughly 10 milliliters of peripheral blood. For the second PCR, which ran for roughly 6 to 12 cycles, a sample-barcoded 5' primer and a J-beta primer mix were used. Each cDNA molecule, via a template-switch adaptor with 12 random nucleotides, was tagged. Via MiXCR, TCRdb re-called the 5' RACE reads, giving one row per CDR3 protein. The repertoire holds about 1.4 million distinct CDR3 sequences, with around 59% as singletons. Input material: blood. The source is a man aged 18 to 29 in good health.

CDR3 region: CASSKDTIRAGANVLTF. The CDR3 nucleotides are TGTGCCAGCTCAAAAGACACGATAAGGGCTGGGGCCAACGTCCTGACTTTC. This chain joins TRBV18 and TRBJ2-6, with D uncertain. Germline assignment: CDR1 KGHSH and CDR2 LQKENI. This CDR3 has 17 residues. V was pared by 5 bases and J by 2 bases, with 16 bases between.